This T cell receptor beta chain emerged from a study of blood T cell repertoires in COVID-19. Overall study: Donors in the United States, Italy and Spain gave samples during acute or convalescent COVID-19. PBMCs, B-cell-depleted T cells, or T cells were the source of the cDNA or gDNA that made up the material.

The CDR3 has 13 residues. Germline loops: CDR1 ENHRY, CDR2 SYGVKD. V was clipped by 9 bases and J by 5 bases, with 16 bases between them. Source study methods: Amplification from reference gene primers served as the basis for estimated nucleated cell counts. Method: immunoSEQ multiplex PCR; TCRdb's copy keeps in-frame clones and lacks some. The D gene and trimming were derived from the DNA, and the V and J assignments and clone size from that table. The sample contains a few hundred thousand clones, around 90% of which appear only once. The material sequenced was peripheral blood. The V call is TRBV10-3, the J call TRBJ2-5; D gene ambiguous. This TCR came from a woman aged 45-65 years who had recovered from COVID-19. The DNA for the CDR3 is TGTGCCATGTCGGCGGAAGCGCGGGAGACCCAGTACTTC. Residues: CAMSAEARETQYF.